Listed here are 17 T cell receptor beta chains from one sample, sequenced in a study of CD8 T cells in ankylosing spondylitis (dated by TCRdb to 2017 to 2019). The method was 5' RACE. The reads were generated on an Illumina HiSeq 2500. The public reads were run again by TCRdb, first through fastp at Q25 and then through MiXCR, and only productive beta chains were kept. Rows merge per CDR3 protein into single entries with the most common DNA and genes. Present in this sample are under 200,000 distinct CDR3 sequences, approximately 9.9% of which were seen just once. Roughly 16% of the sample is in the top ten clones. What was sequenced was blood, either unsorted or a sorted T cell fraction (not recorded which). The source of these receptors is a female donor with ankylosing spondylitis or in good health (not recorded which).

The chain uses TRBV9 and TRBJ2-3; D not resolved. Germline values: CDR1 SGDLS, CDR2 YYNGEE. Trimming cost V 0 bases and J 5 bases, with 16 bases left between them. This CDR3 has 16 amino acids. The CDR3, as DNA: TGTGCCAGCAGCGTAGGATTTTCCTCCTCCGGAGATACGCAGTATTTT. Protein product: CASSVGFSSSGDTQYF.

This clonotype was counted many times. This rearrangement joins TRBV4-1 to TRBJ1-1, with TRBD1 identical over 8 bases. This CDR3 contains 14 residues. V lost 1 base to trimming and J lost 3 bases; unmatched junction nucleotides: 1. The germline CDR1 and CDR2 sequences are MGHRA and YSYEKL. CDR3 loop: CASSQGQGYTEAFF. CDR3 DNA sequence: TGCGCCAGCAGCCAAGGACAGGGGTACACTGAAGCTTTCTTT.

Ten or more counts support this clonotype. The chain carries TRBV14 and TRBJ2-1; 13 nucleotides agree with TRBD2. Germline CDR1 reads SGHDN; CDR2 reads FVKESK. There are 16 residues in the CDR3. Trimming cost V 5 bases and J 4 bases; bases outside gene matches: 5. The CDR3 region has the DNA TGTGCCAGCAGCTACGGGACTAGCGGGATTTACAATGAGCAGTTCTTC. Translating gives CASSYGTSGIYNEQFF. Full variable domain (rest looked up from reference TRBV14 and TRBJ2-1): EAGVTQFPSHSVIEKGQTVTLRCDPISGHDNLYWYRRVMGKEIKFLLHFVKESKQDESGMPNNRFLAERTGGTYSTLKVQPAELEDSGVYFCASSYGTSGIYNEQFFGPGTRLTVL.

Many counts were recorded for this clonotype. The V gene is TRBV12-3 or TRBV12-4, the J gene TRBJ2-5, with a possible D match to TRBD1 (5 bases). With 1 base removed from V and 5 bases from J, the gap between germline ends came to 8 bases. The CDR3 runs to 13 residues. The CDR3 loop reads CASSLVRAETQYF. The CDR3, as DNA: TGTGCCAGCAGTTTAGTCAGGGCGGAGACCCAGTACTTC.

This clonotype was found a few times. V usage is TRBV20-1 and J usage is TRBJ2-1, with TRBD1 identical over 8 bases. The J segment lost 1 base and the V segment lost 2 bases, leaving 10 bases of the junction unmatched. Germline V gene sequence: CDR1 DFQATT, CDR2 SNEGSKA (reference sequence). The CDR3 is made up of 17 amino acids. CDR3 sequence (DNA): TGCAGTGCTAGAACTGCCACAGACAGGGGATCCTACAATGAGCAGTTCTTC. Translation: CSARTATDRGSYNEQFF.

The CDR3: CASSHGRGSSYNEQFF. The DNA of the CDR3 is TGCGCCAGCAGCCACGGACGGGGAAGCTCCTACAATGAGCAGTTCTTC. The chain joins TRBV4-1 to TRBJ2-1; D possibly corresponds to TRBD2 (5 bases). The CDR3 length is 16 residues. Germline assignment: CDR1 MGHRA and CDR2 YSYEKL. The V gene lost 3 bases and the J gene lost 0 bases, with 12 bases spanning the gap.

This clonotype was seen more than once but under ten times. The J gene is TRBJ2-3, the V gene TRBV20-1; 9 bases are shared with TRBD2. The CDR3 contains 15 residues. The junction had 4 bases not matched to a gene; V was cut back by 3 bases and J by 0 bases. Looked up from germline, CDR1 is DFQATT and CDR2 is SNEGSKA (reference sequence). The CDR3 nucleotides read TGCAGTGCTAGTAAGACTAGCGGTAGCACAGATACGCAGTATTTT. This encodes CSASKTSGSTDTQYF.

This clonotype was observed many times. The rearrangement joins TRBV11-2 to TRBJ2-1; no definite D call. Germline assignment: CDR1 SGHAT and CDR2 FQNNGV. The CDR3 consists of 15 residues. V was clipped by 5 bases and J by 0 bases, with 11 bases between them. The CDR3 nucleotides read TGTGCCAGCAGCAACCGCTGGAGCTCCTACAATGAGCAGTTCTTC. As protein: CASSNRWSSYNEQFF.

This clonotype was found a few times. The missing conserved phenylalanine or tryptophan at the end of this CDR3 makes a read error likely. The chain combines TRBV25-1 with TRBJ2-7; D assignment may be TRBD1 or TRBD2 (5 bases each). V lost 4 bases, J lost 6 bases, and 19 bases lay in between. The length of the CDR3 is 15 residues. Germline V gene sequence: CDR1 MGHDK, CDR2 SYGVNS. The CDR3 DNA sequence: TGTGCCAGCAGTGTCGGGACCCTTTTTCTATCCGAGCAGTACTCC. It specifies CASSVGTLFLSEQYS.

This clonotype was detected a few times. This chain uses TRBV6-4 with TRBJ2-7; 8 bases are shared with TRBD2. Germline trimming cut 6 bases from V and 5 bases from J; bases unmatched to any gene: 12. Germline assignment: CDR1 MRHNA and CDR2 SNTAGT. The CDR3 is 15 residues long. CDR3: CASSPSAGALDEQYF. DNA of the CDR3: TGTGCCAGCAGCCCCTCAGCGGGAGCCCTGGACGAGCAGTACTTC.

This clonotype was counted only a few times. The genes are TRBV7-6 and TRBJ2-1; D gene ambiguous. The germline CDR1 and CDR2 sequences are SGHVS and FNYEAQ. This CDR3 spans 13 amino acids. Trimming removed 1 base at V and 8 bases at J, with 9 bases between. The CDR3: CASSLGPSDEQFF. The DNA for the CDR3 is TGTGCCAGCAGCTTAGGGCCATCCGATGAGCAGTTCTTC.

A few counts support this clonotype. The chain carries TRBV30 and TRBJ2-5; 7 positions agree with TRBD2. The V and J ends lost 2 bases and 7 bases, in that order; junction bases with no gene match: 13. CDR1 is GTSNPN and CDR2 is SVGIG in the germline V gene (reference sequence). The CDR3 has 15 residues. Here the CDR3 DNA reads TGTGCCTGGAGTCCCCCCGGGACTACTTGGGGGACCCAGTACTTC. Protein product: CAWSPPGTTWGTQYF.

This clonotype was seen only a few times. The rearrangement joins TRBV9 to TRBJ2-3; possibly TRBD2 for D (6 bases). This CDR3 spans 15 amino acids. The V gene's germline CDR1 is SGDLS and CDR2 YYNGEE. V gave up 4 bases and J gave up 2 bases, with 14 bases separating them. The CDR3 here is CASSPGAGHTDTQYF. The CDR3 DNA reads TGTGCCAGCAGCCCCGGGGCGGGGCACACAGATACGCAGTATTTT. Full variable domain (missing parts from reference TRBV9 and TRBJ2-3): DSGVTQTPKHLITATGQRVTLRCSPRSGDLSVYWYQQSLDQGLQFLIQYYNGEERAKGNILERFSAQQFPDLHSELNLSSLELGDSALYFCASSPGAGHTDTQYFGPGTRLTVL.

This clonotype showed up many times. The rearrangement links TRBV29-1 to TRBJ2-1; tentatively, D is TRBD2 (6 bases). V was clipped by 6 bases and J by 0 bases, with 15 bases between them. The length of the CDR3 is 15 residues. Germline CDR1 and CDR2: SQVTM and ANQGSEA. For the CDR3, the DNA is TGCAGCGTCATTAGCGGAAAAAGCTCCTACAATGAGCAGTTCTTC. This codes for CSVISGKSSYNEQFF.

This chain joins TRBV4-3 and TRBJ1-4, with D unresolved. The ends were cut back, 3 bases at V and 6 bases at J, with 14 bases in the middle. Per germline, CDR1 LGHNA and CDR2 YSLEER. This CDR3 is built from 15 residues. CDR3 in amino acids: CASSQDPGFDEKLFF. The CDR3 nucleotides read TGCGCCAGCAGCCAGGACCCGGGATTCGATGAAAAACTGTTTTTT.

In its sample, this clonotype was seen a few times. V gene TRBV5-6 combines with J gene TRBJ2-7; TRBD2 matches 13 bases. CDR3 length equals 17 residues. The germline V gene encodes CDR1 SGHDT and CDR2 YYEEEE. The junction had 15 bases not matched to a gene; V was cut back by 6 bases and J by 6 bases. CDR3 in DNA: TGTGCCAGCACTCGGAGGACTAGCGGGAGCAATGGCCGCGAGCAGTACTTC. Encoded protein: CASTRRTSGSNGREQYF.

The gene calls are TRBV12-3 or TRBV12-4 and TRBJ2-1, with D perhaps given as TRBD1 or TRBD2 (6 bases each). Deletions cut 4 bases from V and 2 bases from J, with 21 bases between. The CDR3 runs to 18 residues. The CDR3 reads CASSSEGGRGNPYNEQFF. The CDR3 DNA is TGTGCCAGCAGTTCCGAGGGGGGCAGAGGGAACCCCTACAATGAGCAGTTCTTC.